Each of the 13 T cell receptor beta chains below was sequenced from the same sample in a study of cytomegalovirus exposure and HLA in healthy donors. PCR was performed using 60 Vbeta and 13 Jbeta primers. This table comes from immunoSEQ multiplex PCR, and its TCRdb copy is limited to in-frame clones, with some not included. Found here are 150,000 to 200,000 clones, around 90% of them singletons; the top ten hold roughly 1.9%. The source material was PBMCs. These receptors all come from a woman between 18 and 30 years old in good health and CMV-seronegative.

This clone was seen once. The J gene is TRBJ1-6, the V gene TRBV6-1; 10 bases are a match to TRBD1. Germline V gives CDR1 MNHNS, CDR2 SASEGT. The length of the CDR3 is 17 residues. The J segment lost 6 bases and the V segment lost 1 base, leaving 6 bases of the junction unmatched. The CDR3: CASSEGTGGAFNSPLHF. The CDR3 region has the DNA TGTGCCAGCAGTGAAGGGACAGGGGGAGCCTTTAATTCACCCCTCCACTTT.

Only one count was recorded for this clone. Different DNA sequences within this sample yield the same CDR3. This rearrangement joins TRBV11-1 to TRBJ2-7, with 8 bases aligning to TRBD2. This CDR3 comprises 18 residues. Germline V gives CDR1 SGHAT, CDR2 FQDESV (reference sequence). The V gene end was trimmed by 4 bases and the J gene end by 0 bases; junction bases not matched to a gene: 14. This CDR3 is CASSSPDGWGTSSYEQYF. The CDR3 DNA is TGTGCCAGCAGCTCCCCGGATGGCTGGGGGACTAGCTCCTACGAGCAGTACTTC.

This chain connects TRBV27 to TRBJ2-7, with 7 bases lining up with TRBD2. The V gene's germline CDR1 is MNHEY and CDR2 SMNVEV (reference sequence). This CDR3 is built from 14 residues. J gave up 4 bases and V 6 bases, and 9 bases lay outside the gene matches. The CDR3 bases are TGTGCCAGCAGGTATCTTGGGGGGGATTACGAGCAGTACTTC. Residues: CASRYLGGDYEQYF.

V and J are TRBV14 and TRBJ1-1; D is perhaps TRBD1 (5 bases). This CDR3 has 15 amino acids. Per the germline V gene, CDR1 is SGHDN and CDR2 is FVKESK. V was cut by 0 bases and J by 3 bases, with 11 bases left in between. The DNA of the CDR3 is TGTGCCAGCAGCCAAGAAATGGGGCAGGACACTGAAGCTTTCTTT. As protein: CASSQEMGQDTEAFF.

CDR3 in DNA: TGTGCCAGCAGCTTATCCTCGTTAGCGGGAGGAACCTACAATGAGCAGTTCTTC. This gives the protein CASSLSSLAGGTYNEQFF. This chain joins TRBV11-1 and TRBJ2-1; 10 nucleotides match TRBD2. V was clipped by 2 bases and J by 2 bases; unmatched bases: 9. Per germline, CDR1 SGHAT and CDR2 FQDESV (reference sequence). The CDR3 is 18 residues long.

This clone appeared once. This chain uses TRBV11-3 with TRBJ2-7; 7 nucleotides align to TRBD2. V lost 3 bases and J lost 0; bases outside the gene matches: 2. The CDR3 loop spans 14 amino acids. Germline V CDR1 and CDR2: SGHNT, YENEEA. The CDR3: CASSLASGSYEQYF. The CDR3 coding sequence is TGTGCCAGCAGCTTGGCTAGCGGCTCCTACGAGCAGTACTTC.

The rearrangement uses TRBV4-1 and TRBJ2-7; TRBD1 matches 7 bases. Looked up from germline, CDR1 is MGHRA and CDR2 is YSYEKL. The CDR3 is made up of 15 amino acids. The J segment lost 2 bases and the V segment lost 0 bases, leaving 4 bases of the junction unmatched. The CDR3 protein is CASSQERGPPYEQYF. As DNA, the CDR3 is TGCGCCAGCAGCCAAGAAAGGGGGCCCCCCTACGAGCAGTACTTC.

The CDR3 region has the DNA TGTGCCAGCATGGTCTCTAAGAGCTCCTACGAGCAGTACTTC. It translates to CASMVSKSSYEQYF. The rearrangement joins TRBV6-5 to TRBJ2-7; no firm D call. CDR1 and CDR2 (germline): MNHEY, SVGAGI. The CDR3 is made up of 14 amino acids. Trimming removed 7 bases at V and 0 bases at J, with 13 bases between.

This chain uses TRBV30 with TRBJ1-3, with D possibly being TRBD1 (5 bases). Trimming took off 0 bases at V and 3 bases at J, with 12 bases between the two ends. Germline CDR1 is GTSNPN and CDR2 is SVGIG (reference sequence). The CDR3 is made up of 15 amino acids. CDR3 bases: TGTGCCTGGAGTGTATTAACGGGGGGTGGAAACACCATATATTTT. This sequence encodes CAWSVLTGGGNTIYF.

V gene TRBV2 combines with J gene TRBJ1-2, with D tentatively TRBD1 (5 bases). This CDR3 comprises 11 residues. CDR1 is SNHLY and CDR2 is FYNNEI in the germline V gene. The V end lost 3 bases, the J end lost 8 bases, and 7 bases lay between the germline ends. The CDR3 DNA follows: TGTGCCAGCAGTGAGGGGCAGGGCTACACCTTC. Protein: CASSEGQGYTF.

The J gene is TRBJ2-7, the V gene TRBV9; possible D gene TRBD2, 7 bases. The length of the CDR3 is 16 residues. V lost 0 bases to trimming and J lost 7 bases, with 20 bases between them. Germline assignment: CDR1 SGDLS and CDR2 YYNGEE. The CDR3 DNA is TGTGCCAGCAGCGTAGGTAAGGGGGACATCGGGAGGGAGCAGTACTTC. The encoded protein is CASSVGKGDIGREQYF.

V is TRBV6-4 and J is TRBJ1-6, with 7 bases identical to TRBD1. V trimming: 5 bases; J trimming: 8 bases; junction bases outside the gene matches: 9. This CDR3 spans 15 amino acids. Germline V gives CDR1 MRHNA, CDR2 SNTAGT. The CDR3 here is CASSTLAGGYSPLHF. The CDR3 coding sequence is TGTGCCAGCAGTACCCTGGCAGGGGGATATTCACCCCTCCACTTT.

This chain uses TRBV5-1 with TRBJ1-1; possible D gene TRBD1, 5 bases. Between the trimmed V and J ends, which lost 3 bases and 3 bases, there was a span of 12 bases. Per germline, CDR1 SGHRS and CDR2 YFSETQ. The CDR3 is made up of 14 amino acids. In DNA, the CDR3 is TGCGCCAGCAGCTCTCAGGGCGGGGACACTGAAGCTTTCTTT. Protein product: CASSSQGGDTEAFF.